This TCR beta chain was identified during a study of CD8 T cells in Susac syndrome. About this clonotype: What it recognizes is unknown.

The study's findings and limits: The study's TCR sequencing and HLA analysis covered a relatively small number of individuals, and the study acknowledged this.

Sequencing of TCR beta was carried out in blood CD8+ and CD4+ T cells. Negative isolation was applied to CD8+ and CD4+ T cells, and FACS enrichment was applied to TEMRA cells. Reverse transcription of roughly 0.5 to 1 ug RNA used random hexamers. The TCR beta CDR3 was amplified by immunoSEQ multiplex PCR across 54 Vbeta, 13 Jbeta. Each CDR3 protein gets one entry after TCRdb re-called the immunoSEQ multiplex PCR reads with MiXCR. The sample records approximately 160,000 distinct CDR3 sequences, less than 95% being singletons. Trimming shortened V by 5 bases and J by 6 bases, and 8 bases separated the two germline ends. Germline V CDR1 and CDR2: SGHAT, FQNNGV. The CDR3 has 12 residues.

The receptor's source is a human donor with multiple sclerosis. The chain is built from TRBV11-2 and TRBJ2-1, with unresolved D. Sequencing was done on a sample of CD4+ T cells from PBMCs. This chain's CDR3 is CASSPSRNEQFF. CDR3 sequence (DNA): TGTGCCAGCAGCCCCTCTCGCAATGAGCAGTTCTTC.